The entry that follows covers one T cell receptor (beta chain) sequence. The antigen remains undetermined. The entry originates in a study of sequential checkpoint blockade in melanoma. Study summary: First-line arms were nivolumab then ipilimumab, or the reverse, randomized 1:1. About 88 pretreatment tumor DNA samples were TCRβ immunosequenced. After nivolumab or ipilimumab alone, over 20 patients had week-13 rebiopsies.

The CDR3 runs to 13 residues. Germline assignment: CDR1 SQVTM and CDR2 ANQGSEA. The V and J ends lost 4 bases and 4 bases respectively, with 11 bases between them. Sample treatment: randomized to nivolumab then ipilimumab (arm A) or the reverse (arm B). Notes on the study in general: Clinical benefit was about 30 times likelier when tumor T-cell fraction and clonality increased.

TCRdb's copy holds only in-frame clones and misses some; the assay was immunoSEQ multiplex PCR. This sample carries 5,000 to 7,000 clones, roughly 21% of them seen once, and the ten largest clones take roughly 10%. The material sequenced was tumor tissue (inferred from file names), taken from a patient given nivolumab and ipilimumab in sequence. This chain uses TRBV29-1 with TRBJ1-3; D not certain. The sequence came from a human donor with melanoma. The CDR3 sequence: CSVVPRGGNTIYF. CDR3 bases: TGCAGCGTTGTTCCTCGTGGCGGAAACACCATATATTTT.